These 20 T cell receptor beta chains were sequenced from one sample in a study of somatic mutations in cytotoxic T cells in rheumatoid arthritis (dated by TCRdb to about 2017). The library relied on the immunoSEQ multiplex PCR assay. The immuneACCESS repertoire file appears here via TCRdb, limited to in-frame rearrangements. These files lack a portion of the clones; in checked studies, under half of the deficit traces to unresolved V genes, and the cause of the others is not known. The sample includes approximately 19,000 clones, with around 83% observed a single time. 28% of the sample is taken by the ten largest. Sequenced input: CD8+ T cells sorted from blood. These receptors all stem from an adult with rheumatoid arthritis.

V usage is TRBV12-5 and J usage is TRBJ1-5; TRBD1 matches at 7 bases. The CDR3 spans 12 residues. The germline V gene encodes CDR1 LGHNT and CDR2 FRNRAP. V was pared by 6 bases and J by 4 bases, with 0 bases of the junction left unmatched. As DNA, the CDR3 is TGTGCTAGTGGGACAGGGAATCAGCCCCAGCATTTT. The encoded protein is CASGTGNQPQHF.

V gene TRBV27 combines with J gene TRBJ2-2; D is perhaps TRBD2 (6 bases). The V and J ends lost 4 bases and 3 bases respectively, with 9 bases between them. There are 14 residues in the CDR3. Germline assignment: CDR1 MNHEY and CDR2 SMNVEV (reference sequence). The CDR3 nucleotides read TGTGCCAGCAGTTGGGGGGAATACACCGGGGAGCTGTTTTTT. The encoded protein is CASSWGEYTGELFF.

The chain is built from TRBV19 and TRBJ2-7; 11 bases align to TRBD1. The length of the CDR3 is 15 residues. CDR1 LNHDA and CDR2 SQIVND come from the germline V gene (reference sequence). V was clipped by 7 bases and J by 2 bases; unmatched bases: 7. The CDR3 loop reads CASTVGQGVTYEQYF. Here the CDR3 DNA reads TGTGCCAGTACCGTGGGACAGGGGGTAACCTACGAGCAGTACTTC.

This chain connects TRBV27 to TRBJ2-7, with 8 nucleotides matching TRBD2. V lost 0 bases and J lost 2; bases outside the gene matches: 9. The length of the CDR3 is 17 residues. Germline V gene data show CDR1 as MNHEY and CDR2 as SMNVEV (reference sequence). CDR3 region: CASSLSSGGLTPYEQYF. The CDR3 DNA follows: TGTGCCAGCAGTTTATCGAGCGGGGGATTGACCCCCTACGAGCAGTACTTC.

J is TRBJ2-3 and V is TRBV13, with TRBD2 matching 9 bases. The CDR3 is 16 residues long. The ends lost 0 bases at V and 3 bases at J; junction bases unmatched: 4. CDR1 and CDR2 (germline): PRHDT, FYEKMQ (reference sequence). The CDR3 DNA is TGTGCCAGCAGCTTAGGCCGCGGGAGGGGTACAGATACGCAGTATTTT. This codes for CASSLGRGRGTDTQYF. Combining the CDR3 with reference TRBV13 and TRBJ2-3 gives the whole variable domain AAGVIQSPRHLIKEKRETATLKCYPIPRHDTVYWYQQGPGQDPQFLISFYEKMQSDKGSIPDRFSAQQFSDYHSELNMSSLELGDSALYFCASSLGRGRGTDTQYFGPGTRLTVL.

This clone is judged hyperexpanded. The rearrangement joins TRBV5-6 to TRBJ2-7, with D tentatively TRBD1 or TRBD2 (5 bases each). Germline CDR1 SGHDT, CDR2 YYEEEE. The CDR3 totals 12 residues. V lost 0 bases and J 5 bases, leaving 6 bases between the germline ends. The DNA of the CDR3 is TGTGCCAGCAGCTTGGGGGACCACGAGCAGTACTTC. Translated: CASSLGDHEQYF.

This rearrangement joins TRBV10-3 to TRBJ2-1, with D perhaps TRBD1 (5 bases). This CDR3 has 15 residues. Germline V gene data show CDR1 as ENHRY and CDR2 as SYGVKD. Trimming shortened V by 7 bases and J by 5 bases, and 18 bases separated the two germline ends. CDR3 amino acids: CAITMTATGHNEQFF. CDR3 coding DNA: TGTGCCATCACCATGACAGCTACCGGACACAATGAGCAGTTCTTC.

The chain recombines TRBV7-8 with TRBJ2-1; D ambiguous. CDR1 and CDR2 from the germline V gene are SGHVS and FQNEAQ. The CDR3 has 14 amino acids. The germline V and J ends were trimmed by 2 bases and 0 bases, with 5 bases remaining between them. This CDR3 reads CASSLKISYNEQFF. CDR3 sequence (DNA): TGTGCCAGCAGCTTAAAGATCTCCTACAATGAGCAGTTCTTC.

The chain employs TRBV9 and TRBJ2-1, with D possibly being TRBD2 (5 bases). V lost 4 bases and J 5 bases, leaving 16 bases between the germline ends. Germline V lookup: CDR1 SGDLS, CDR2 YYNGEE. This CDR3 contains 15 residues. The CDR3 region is CASSPGLFINNEQFF. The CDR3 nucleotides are TGTGCCAGCAGCCCAGGACTGTTTATTAACAATGAGCAGTTCTTC.

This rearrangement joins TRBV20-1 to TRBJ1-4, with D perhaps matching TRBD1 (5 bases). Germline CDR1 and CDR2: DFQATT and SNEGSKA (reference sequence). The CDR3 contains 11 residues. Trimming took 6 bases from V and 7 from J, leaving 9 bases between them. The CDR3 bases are TGCAGTGCCCCTGGGGCTGAAAAACTGTTTTTT. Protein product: CSAPGAEKLFF.

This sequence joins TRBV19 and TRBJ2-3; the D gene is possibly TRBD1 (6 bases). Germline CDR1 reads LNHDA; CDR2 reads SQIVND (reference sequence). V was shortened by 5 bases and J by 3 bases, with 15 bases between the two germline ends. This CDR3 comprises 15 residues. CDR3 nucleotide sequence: TGTGCCAGTAGTCCAGGCCACAGGGCAACAGATACGCAGTATTTT. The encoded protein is CASSPGHRATDTQYF.

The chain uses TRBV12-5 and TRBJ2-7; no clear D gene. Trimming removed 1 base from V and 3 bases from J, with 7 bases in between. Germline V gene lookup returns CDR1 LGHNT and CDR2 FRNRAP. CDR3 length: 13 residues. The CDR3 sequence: CASGLGHLYEQYF. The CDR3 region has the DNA TGTGCTAGTGGTTTGGGCCACCTCTACGAGCAGTACTTC.

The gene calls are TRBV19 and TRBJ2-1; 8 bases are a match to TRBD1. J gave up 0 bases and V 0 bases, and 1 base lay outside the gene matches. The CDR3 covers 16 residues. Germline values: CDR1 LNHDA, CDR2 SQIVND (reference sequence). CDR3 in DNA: TGTGCCAGTAGTATAGATACAGGGGGCTCCTACAATGAGCAGTTCTTC. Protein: CASSIDTGGSYNEQFF.

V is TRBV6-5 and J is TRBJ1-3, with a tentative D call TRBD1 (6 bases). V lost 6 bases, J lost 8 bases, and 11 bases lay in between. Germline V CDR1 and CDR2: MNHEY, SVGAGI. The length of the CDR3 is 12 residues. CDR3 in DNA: TGTGCCAGCAGGCAGGCAGGGGACACCATATATTTT. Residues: CASRQAGDTIYF.

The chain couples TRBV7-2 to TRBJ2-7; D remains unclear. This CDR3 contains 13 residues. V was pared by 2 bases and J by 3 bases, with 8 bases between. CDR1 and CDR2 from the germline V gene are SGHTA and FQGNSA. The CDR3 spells CASSLSEIYEQYF. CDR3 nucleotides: TGTGCCAGCAGCTTATCCGAAATCTACGAGCAGTACTTC.

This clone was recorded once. CDR3 sequence: CASSQVGTGDQPQHF. CDR3 nucleotide sequence: TGTGCCAGCAGCCAAGTGGGGACAGGGGATCAGCCCCAGCATTTT. The chain joins TRBV4-2 to TRBJ1-5; 10 bases map to TRBD1. The CDR3 length is 15 residues. The V gene end was trimmed by 1 base and the J gene end by 5 bases; junction bases not matched to a gene: 2. The germline V gene has CDR1 LGHNA and CDR2 YNFKEQ.

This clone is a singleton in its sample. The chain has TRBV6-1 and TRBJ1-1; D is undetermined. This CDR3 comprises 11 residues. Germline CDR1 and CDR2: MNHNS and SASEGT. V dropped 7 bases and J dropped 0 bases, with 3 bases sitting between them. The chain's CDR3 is CASMMNTEAFF. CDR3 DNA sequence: TGTGCCAGCATGATGAACACTGAAGCTTTCTTT.

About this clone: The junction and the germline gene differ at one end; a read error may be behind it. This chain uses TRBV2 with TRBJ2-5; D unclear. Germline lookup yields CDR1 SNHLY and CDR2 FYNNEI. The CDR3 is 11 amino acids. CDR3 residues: CASSDYAWSDF. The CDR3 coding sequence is TGTGCCAGCAGTGATTATGCGTGGAGTGACTTC.

For the CDR3, the DNA is TGTGCCAGGGGGGTTGATGGCGGGCTTAACAATGAGCAGTTCTTC. Translation gives CARGVDGGLNNEQFF. The J gene is TRBJ2-1, the V gene TRBV2; the D gene could be TRBD1 or TRBD2 (5 bases each). Germline V gene sequence: CDR1 SNHLY, CDR2 FYNNEI. The V gene lost 9 bases and the J gene lost 5 bases, with 20 bases spanning the gap. The CDR3 runs to 15 residues. Together with reference TRBV2 and TRBJ2-1, the CDR3 gives the full variable domain: EPEVTQTPSHQVTQMGQEVILRCVPISNHLYFYWYRQILGQKVEFLVSFYNNEISEKSEIFDDQFSVERPDGSNFTLKIRSTKLEDSAMYFCARGVDGGLNNEQFFGPGTRLTVL.

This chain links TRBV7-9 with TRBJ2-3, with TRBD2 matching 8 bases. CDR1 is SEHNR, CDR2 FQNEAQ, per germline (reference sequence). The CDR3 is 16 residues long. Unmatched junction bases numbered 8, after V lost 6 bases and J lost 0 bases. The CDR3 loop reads CASRAGGGGSTDTQYF. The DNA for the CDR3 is TGTGCCAGCAGGGCCGGGGGGGGCGGTAGCACAGATACGCAGTATTTT.